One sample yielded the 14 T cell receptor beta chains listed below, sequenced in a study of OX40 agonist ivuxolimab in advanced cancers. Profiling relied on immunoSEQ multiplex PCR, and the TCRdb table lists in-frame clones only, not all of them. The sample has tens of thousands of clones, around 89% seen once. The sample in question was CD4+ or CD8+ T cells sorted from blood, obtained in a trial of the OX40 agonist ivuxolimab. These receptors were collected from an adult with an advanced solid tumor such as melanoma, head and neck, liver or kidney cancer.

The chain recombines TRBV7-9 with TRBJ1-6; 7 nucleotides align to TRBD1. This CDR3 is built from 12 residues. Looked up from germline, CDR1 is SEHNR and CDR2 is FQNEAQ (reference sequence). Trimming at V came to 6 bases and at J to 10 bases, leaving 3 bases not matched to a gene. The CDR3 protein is CASRTGNSPLHF. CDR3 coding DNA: TGTGCCAGCAGGACAGGGAACTCACCCCTCCACTTT.

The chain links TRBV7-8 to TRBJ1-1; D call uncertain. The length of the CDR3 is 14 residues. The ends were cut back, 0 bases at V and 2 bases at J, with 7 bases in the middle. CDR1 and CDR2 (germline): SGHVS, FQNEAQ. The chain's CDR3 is CASSLAYTNTEAFF. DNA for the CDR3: TGTGCCAGCAGCTTAGCCTACACTAACACTGAAGCTTTCTTT.

The CDR3 region is CAWTQAYEQYF. The CDR3, as DNA: TGTGCCTGGACTCAGGCCTACGAGCAGTACTTC. The rearrangement links TRBV30 to TRBJ2-7; unclear D gene. Germline CDR1 and CDR2: GTSNPN and SVGIG (reference sequence). V was cut by 4 bases and J by 2 bases, with 6 bases left in between. CDR3 length equals 11 residues. Using reference TRBV30 and TRBJ2-7 for the parts outside the CDR3, the full variable domain is SQTIHQWPATLVQPVGSPLSLECTVEGTSNPNLYWYRQAAGRGLQLLFYSVGIGQISSEVPQNLSASRPQDRQFILSSKKLLLSDSGFYLCAWTQAYEQYFGPGTRLTVT.

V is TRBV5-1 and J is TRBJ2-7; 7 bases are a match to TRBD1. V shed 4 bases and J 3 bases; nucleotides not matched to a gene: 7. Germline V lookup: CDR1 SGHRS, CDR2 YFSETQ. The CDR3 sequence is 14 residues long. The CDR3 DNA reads TGCGCCAGCAGCACAGACAGGGTAAACTACGAGCAGTACTTC. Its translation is CASSTDRVNYEQYF. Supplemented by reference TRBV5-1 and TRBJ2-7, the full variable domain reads KAGVTQTPRYLIKTRGQQVTLSCSPISGHRSVSWYQQTPGQGLQFLFEYFSETQRNKGNFPGRFSGRQFSNSRSEMNVSTLELGDSALYLCASSTDRVNYEQYFGPGTRLTVT.

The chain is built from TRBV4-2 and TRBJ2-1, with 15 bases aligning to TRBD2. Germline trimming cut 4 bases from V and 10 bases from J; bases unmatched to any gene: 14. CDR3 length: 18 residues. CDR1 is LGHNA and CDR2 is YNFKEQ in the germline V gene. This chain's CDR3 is CASSRHIPGTSGGNEQFF. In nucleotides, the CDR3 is TGTGCCAGCAGCCGACACATCCCCGGGACTAGCGGGGGGAACGAGCAGTTCTTC.

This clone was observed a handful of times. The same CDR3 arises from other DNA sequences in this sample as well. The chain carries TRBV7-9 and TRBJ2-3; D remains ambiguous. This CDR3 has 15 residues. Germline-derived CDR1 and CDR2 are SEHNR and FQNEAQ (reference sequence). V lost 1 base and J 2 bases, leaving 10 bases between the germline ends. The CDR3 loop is CASSLVRPPTDTQYF. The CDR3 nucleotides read TGTGCCAGCAGCTTAGTTAGACCCCCCACAGATACGCAGTATTTT. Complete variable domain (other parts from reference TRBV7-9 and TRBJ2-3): DTGVSQNPRHKITKRGQNVTFRCDPISEHNRLYWYRQTLGQGPEFLTYFQNEAQLEKSRLLSDRFSAERPKGSFSTLEIQRTEQGDSAMYLCASSLVRPPTDTQYFGPGTRLTVL.

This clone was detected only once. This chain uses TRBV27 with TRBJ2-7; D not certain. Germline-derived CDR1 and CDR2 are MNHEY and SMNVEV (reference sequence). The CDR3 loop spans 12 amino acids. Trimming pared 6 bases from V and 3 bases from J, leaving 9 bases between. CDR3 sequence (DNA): TGTGCCAGCAGCGGCTCCCGCTACGAGCAGTACTTC. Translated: CASSGSRYEQYF.

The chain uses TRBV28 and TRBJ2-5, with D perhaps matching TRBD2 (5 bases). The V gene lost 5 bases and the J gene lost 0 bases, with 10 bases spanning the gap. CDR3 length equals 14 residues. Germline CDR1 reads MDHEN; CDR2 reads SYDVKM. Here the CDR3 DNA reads TGTGCCAGCAGTGCTTGGGAGAACCAAGAGACCCAGTACTTC. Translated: CASSAWENQETQYF.

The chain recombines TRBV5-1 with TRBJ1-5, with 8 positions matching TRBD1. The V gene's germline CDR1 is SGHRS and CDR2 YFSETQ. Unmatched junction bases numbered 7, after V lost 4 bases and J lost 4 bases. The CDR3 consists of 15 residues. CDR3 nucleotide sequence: TGCGCCAGCAGCAACCGGGACAGGCTGAATCAGCCCCAGCATTTT. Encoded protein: CASSNRDRLNQPQHF.

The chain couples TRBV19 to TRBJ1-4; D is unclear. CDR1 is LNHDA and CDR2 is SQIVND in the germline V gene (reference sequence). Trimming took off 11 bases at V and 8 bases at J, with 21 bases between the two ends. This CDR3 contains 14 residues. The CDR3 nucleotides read TGTGCCGTCGGAGCCATTGAAGGGCGCGAAAAACTGTTTTTT. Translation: CAVGAIEGREKLFF. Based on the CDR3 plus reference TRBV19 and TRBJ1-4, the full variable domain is DGGITQSPKYLFRKEGQNVTLSCEQNLNHDAMYWYRQDPGQGLRLIYYSQIVNDFQKGDIAEGYSVSREKKESFPLTVTSAQKNPTAFYLCAVGAIEGREKLFFGSGTQLSVL.

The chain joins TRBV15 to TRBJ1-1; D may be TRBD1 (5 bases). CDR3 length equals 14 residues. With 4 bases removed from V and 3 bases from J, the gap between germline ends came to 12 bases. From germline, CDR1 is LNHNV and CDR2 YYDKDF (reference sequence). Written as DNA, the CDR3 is TGTGCCACCAGCAACGCGGGGGTGCACACTGAAGCTTTCTTT. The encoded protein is CATSNAGVHTEAFF. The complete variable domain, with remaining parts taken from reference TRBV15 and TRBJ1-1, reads DAMVIQNPRYQVTQFGKPVTLSCSQTLNHNVMYWYQQKSSQAPKLLFHYYDKDFNNEADTPDNFQSRRPNTSFCFLDIRSPGLGDTAMYLCATSNAGVHTEAFFGQGTRLTVV.

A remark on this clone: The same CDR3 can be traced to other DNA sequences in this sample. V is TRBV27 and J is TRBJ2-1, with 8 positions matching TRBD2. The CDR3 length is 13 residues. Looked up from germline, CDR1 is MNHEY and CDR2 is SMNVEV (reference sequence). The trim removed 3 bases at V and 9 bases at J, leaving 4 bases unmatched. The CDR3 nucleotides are TGTGCCAGCAGTTTCGGGCTAGCGGGTGAGCAGTTCTTC. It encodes CASSFGLAGEQFF.

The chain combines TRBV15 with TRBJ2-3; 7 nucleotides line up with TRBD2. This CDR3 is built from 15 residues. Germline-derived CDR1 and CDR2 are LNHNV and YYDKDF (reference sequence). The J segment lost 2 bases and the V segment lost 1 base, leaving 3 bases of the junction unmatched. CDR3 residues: CATSRVRLATDTQYF. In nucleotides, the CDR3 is TGTGCCACCAGCAGAGTAAGACTAGCCACAGATACGCAGTATTTT.

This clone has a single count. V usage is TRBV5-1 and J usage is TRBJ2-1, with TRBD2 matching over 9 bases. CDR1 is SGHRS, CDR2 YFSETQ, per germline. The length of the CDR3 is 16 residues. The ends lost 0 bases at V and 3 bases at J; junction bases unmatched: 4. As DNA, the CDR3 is TGCGCCAGCAGCTTGGATAGCGGGAGTCTCTACAATGAGCAGTTCTTC. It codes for CASSLDSGSLYNEQFF.